The present T cell receptor (beta chain) was sequenced within a study of blood T cell repertoires in COVID-19. About the study: T cells, B-cell-depleted T cells, or PBMCs provided the cDNA or gDNA that served as material.

The CDR3 runs 12 residues. Germline V gives CDR1 ENHRY, CDR2 SYGVKD. V dropped 6 bases and J dropped 7; count of bases not matched to a gene: 5. Original analysis: Reference gene primers were amplified, and this amplification served to estimate nucleated cell counts. Sequencing used immunoSEQ multiplex PCR; TCRdb keeps in-frame clones, though not all of them. The DNA was the basis for D and trimming; V, J and clone size are from that table. Found here are around 160,000 clones, roughly 80% of them singletons; the top ten hold less than 50%. This sequence was found in a human donor in a cohort sampled during active COVID-19. The sample comprised peripheral blood. The chain uses TRBV10-3 and TRBJ1-1, with TRBD1 identical over 7 bases. Written as DNA, the CDR3 is TGTGCCATCAGCCCCGGGACAGTTGAAGCTTTCTTT. Translation: CAISPGTVEAFF.